The clone carrying this T cell receptor beta chain was detected only a few times. Its antigen remains unidentified. The data derive from a study of cytomegalovirus exposure and HLA in healthy donors. Findings and limits, study-wide: Despite most TCR sequences being rare, some public TCRs occurred in many donors. Only CMV serostatus was available as immune exposure information. Analysis was performed later, and it showed HLA-associated TCR beta chains to be more clonally expanded than equally common others.

Primers: 60 Vbeta forward and 13 Jbeta reverse. The repertoire was sequenced with immunoSEQ multiplex PCR; TCRdb's copy has only in-frame clones and lacks some. The repertoire includes about 170,000 clones, 60% to 80% of them detected once, and 3% to 3.5% sits in the top ten. This CDR3 comprises 10 residues. Deletions cut 8 bases from V and 3 bases from J, with 7 bases between. CDR1 is GTSNPN, CDR2 SVGIG, per germline (reference sequence). The rearrangement joins TRBV30 to TRBJ1-1, with D uncertain. This receptor was taken from a female donor in good health and CMV-seronegative. Sequencing input: PBMCs. Here the CDR3 DNA reads TGTGCCGGTGAGCACACTGAAGCTTTCTTT. Encoded protein: CAGEHTEAFF.